This TCR beta chain was identified during a study of T cell responses to AZD1222 COVID-19 vaccine. Trimming cost V 1 base and J 2 bases, with 6 bases left between them. CDR3 size: 13 residues. Germline V gene lookup returns CDR1 SGHNT and CDR2 YYREEE (reference sequence). General observations from the study: Baseline serostatus was positive in only a handful of AZD1222 recipients. Repertoire collection took place solely once the T cell response had peaked.

On this clone: The target antigen is unknown.

The data were produced by immunoSEQ multiplex PCR, yet TCRdb's version contains in-frame clones alone and is incomplete. The table shows some 100,000 clones, with roughly 91% occurring only once. This specimen consisted of peripheral blood, obtained 28 days after the second AZD1222 dose. The chain couples TRBV5-4 to TRBJ1-2, with D unclear. The clonotype originates from an adult who received the AZD1222 COVID-19 vaccine. DNA for the CDR3: TGTGCCAGCAGCTTGCTACAGAACTATGGCTACACCTTC. Residues: CASSLLQNYGYTF.